The 13 T cell receptor beta chains below were found in one sample sequenced in a study of blood T cell repertoires in COVID-19. Sequenced by immunoSEQ multiplex PCR; TCRdb stores in-frame clones only, minus some. Among roughly 250,000 clones listed, more than 80% were seen once. Sequencing was carried out using peripheral blood. These receptors all come from a woman aged 35 to 49 with acute or convalescent COVID-19.

The chain uses TRBV6-2 or TRBV6-3 and TRBJ2-1; 9 nucleotides agree with TRBD1. The germline V gene encodes CDR1 MNHEY and CDR2 SVGEGT. The CDR3 extends over 16 amino acids. V lost 4 bases, J lost 1 base, and 5 bases stayed unmatched. The CDR3 bases are TGTGCCAGCAGTTCAAGACAGGGGGGTTCCTACAATGAGCAGTTCTTC. Protein sequence: CASSSRQGGSYNEQFF.

The gene calls are TRBV11-3 and TRBJ2-3, with 8 positions matching TRBD1. This CDR3 spans 15 amino acids. From germline, CDR1 is SGHNT and CDR2 YENEEA. The trim removed 5 bases at V and 1 base at J, leaving 5 bases unmatched. CDR3 loop: CASSTGTGGTDTQYF. The CDR3 DNA reads as TGTGCCAGCAGCACCGGGACAGGAGGCACAGATACGCAGTATTTT.

Note on this clone: The same CDR3 arises from other DNA sequences in this sample as well. The chain combines TRBV18 with TRBJ1-5; maybe TRBD1 (5 bases). CDR1 is KGHSH, CDR2 LQKENI, per germline. The V and J ends lost 3 bases and 4 bases respectively, with 7 bases between them. This CDR3 has 13 residues. DNA of the CDR3: TGTGCCAGCTCACCTACAGGAAATCAGCCCCAGCATTTT. Encoded protein: CASSPTGNQPQHF.

This sequence joins TRBV6-2 or TRBV6-3 and TRBJ1-1; perhaps TRBD1 as D (5 bases). The length of the CDR3 is 18 residues. V was trimmed by 0 bases and J by 4 bases, leaving 21 bases between them. The germline V gene encodes CDR1 MNHEY and CDR2 SVGEGT. The CDR3 coding sequence is TGTGCCAGCAGTTACTCGATTAGGCAGACAGCGCTCGGCACTGAAGCTTTCTTT. It specifies CASSYSIRQTALGTEAFF.

The chain joins TRBV9 to TRBJ1-1; D is possibly TRBD1 (5 bases). This CDR3 spans 15 amino acids. The V and J ends lost 0 bases and 3 bases respectively, with 12 bases between them. In germline, CDR1 is SGDLS, CDR2 YYNGEE. CDR3 loop: CASSVEWGIDTEAFF. DNA of the CDR3: TGTGCCAGCAGCGTAGAGTGGGGCATAGACACTGAAGCTTTCTTT.

V gene TRBV3-1 (or the pseudogene TRBV3-2) combines with J gene TRBJ1-2; D is unclear. V was trimmed by 4 bases and J by 0 bases, leaving 9 bases between them. CDR1 LGHDT and CDR2 YNNKEL come from the germline V gene (reference sequence). The CDR3 extends over 14 amino acids. The CDR3 region has the DNA TGTGCCAGCAGCCCTGTAAGAGCTAACTATGGCTACACCTTC. As protein: CASSPVRANYGYTF.

The V call is TRBV19, the J call TRBJ1-3, with D maybe TRBD1 (6 bases). This CDR3 is 13 amino acids long. Trimming shortened V by 6 bases and J by 0 bases, and 6 bases separated the two germline ends. CDR1 is LNHDA, CDR2 SQIVND, per germline (reference sequence). For the CDR3, the DNA is TGTGCCAGTAGACAGGGCTCTGGAAACACCATATATTTT. Protein: CASRQGSGNTIYF.

The chain has TRBV13 and TRBJ1-5; TRBD1 matches at 9 bases. CDR3 length: 14 amino acids. J was trimmed by 5 bases and V by 5 bases; bases with no gene match: 4. CDR1 and CDR2 from the germline V gene are PRHDT and FYEKMQ (reference sequence). This chain's CDR3 is CASSEGQGHQPQHF. The CDR3 bases are TGTGCCAGCAGCGAGGGACAGGGCCATCAGCCCCAGCATTTT.

The J gene is TRBJ1-2, the V gene TRBV11-2; 8 nucleotides match TRBD1. Germline V CDR1 and CDR2: SGHAT, FQNNGV. J was trimmed by 5 bases and V by 4 bases; bases with no gene match: 12. This CDR3 has 16 residues. The CDR3 here is CASSSYAGGAGYGYTF. The CDR3 DNA reads TGTGCCAGCAGCTCTTACGCAGGGGGCGCTGGGTATGGCTACACCTTC.

The gene calls are TRBV18 and TRBJ1-2, with D possibly matching TRBD1 (5 bases). The CDR3 is 16 residues long. Trimming left V 2 bases short and J 2 bases short, with 15 bases between. Germline CDR1 KGHSH, CDR2 LQKENI. The DNA of the CDR3 is TGTGCCAGCTCACCAGGGTCCGGGGGGGAGAACTATGGCTACACCTTC. Translated: CASSPGSGGENYGYTF.

The chain carries TRBV29-1 and TRBJ1-1; D unclear. Trimming took off 4 bases at V and 6 bases at J, with 12 bases between the two ends. The CDR3 runs 12 residues. Germline V gene sequence: CDR1 SQVTM, CDR2 ANQGSEA. The CDR3 loop is CSVVGDGSEAFF. The CDR3 nucleotides read TGCAGCGTTGTAGGAGACGGTTCTGAAGCTTTCTTT.

This sequence joins TRBV19 and TRBJ2-5, with 8 bases matching TRBD1. CDR1 and CDR2 (germline): LNHDA, SQIVND (reference sequence). V lost 6 bases, J lost 2 bases, and 2 bases stayed unmatched. This CDR3 has 13 amino acids. For the CDR3, the DNA is TGTGCCAGTAGCCGGGACAGGCAAGAGACCCAGTACTTC. Its translation is CASSRDRQETQYF.

This chain links TRBV19 with TRBJ1-1, with D unclear. CDR3 length equals 14 residues. V was clipped by 3 bases and J by 1 base, with 9 bases between them. CDR1 is LNHDA, CDR2 SQIVND, per germline (reference sequence). The CDR3: CASSIFRENTEAFF. In DNA form, the CDR3 reads TGTGCCAGTAGTATTTTTCGGGAGAACACTGAAGCTTTCTTT.